The rows below give T cell receptor beta chains drawn from one sample of a study of blood T cell repertoires in COVID-19. The repertoire was sequenced with immunoSEQ multiplex PCR; TCRdb's copy has only in-frame clones and lacks some. The sample gives approximately 76,000 clones, 86% of which show up once; approximately 15% is in the top ten. Source material: peripheral blood. Receptors originate from a man aged 80 or over in a cohort sampled during active COVID-19. Both conserved end residues are trimmed from each CDR3. The order of the fields is J gene, V gene, CDR3 protein.

j_call: TRBJ2-2
v_call: TRBV19
cdr3_aa: ASRAGDRGITGELF

j_call: TRBJ2-1
v_call: TRBV7-2
cdr3_aa: ASSSWGLAGGPEQF

j_call: TRBJ2-3
v_call: TRBV3-1/TRBV3-2
cdr3_aa: ASSLGQGAQY

j_call: TRBJ2-1
v_call: TRBV5-6
cdr3_aa: ASSSGQGTYNEQF

j_call: TRBJ2-1
v_call: TRBV14
cdr3_aa: ASSLGQGGNEQF

j_call: TRBJ2-3
v_call: TRBV4-2
cdr3_aa: ASSRKLADRDTQY

j_call: TRBJ2-2
v_call: TRBV3-1/TRBV3-2
cdr3_aa: ASTRLADTGELF

j_call: TRBJ1-2
v_call: TRBV28
cdr3_aa: ASSPDVRGYT

j_call: TRBJ2-2
v_call: TRBV13
cdr3_aa: ASSLPPPRYTGELF

j_call: TRBJ2-2
v_call: TRBV11-2
cdr3_aa: ASIRPGQGEELF

j_call: TRBJ1-2
v_call: TRBV7-2
cdr3_aa: AVRDRFGYGYT

j_call: TRBJ2-2
v_call: TRBV7-2
cdr3_aa: ASSPGSGVVTGELF

j_call: TRBJ1-5
v_call: TRBV6-6
cdr3_aa: ASSYSPGDQPQH

j_call: TRBJ1-1
v_call: TRBV10-2
cdr3_aa: ASRSTAMNTEAF

j_call: TRBJ1-6
v_call: TRBV5-4
cdr3_aa: ASSGTGTDTSYNSPLH

j_call: TRBJ2-1
v_call: TRBV19
cdr3_aa: ASSISGGVIKTAQF

j_call: TRBJ1-1
v_call: TRBV3-1/TRBV3-2
cdr3_aa: ASSQDLQMNTEAF

j_call: TRBJ2-3
v_call: TRBV2
cdr3_aa: ASSATGGPDTQY